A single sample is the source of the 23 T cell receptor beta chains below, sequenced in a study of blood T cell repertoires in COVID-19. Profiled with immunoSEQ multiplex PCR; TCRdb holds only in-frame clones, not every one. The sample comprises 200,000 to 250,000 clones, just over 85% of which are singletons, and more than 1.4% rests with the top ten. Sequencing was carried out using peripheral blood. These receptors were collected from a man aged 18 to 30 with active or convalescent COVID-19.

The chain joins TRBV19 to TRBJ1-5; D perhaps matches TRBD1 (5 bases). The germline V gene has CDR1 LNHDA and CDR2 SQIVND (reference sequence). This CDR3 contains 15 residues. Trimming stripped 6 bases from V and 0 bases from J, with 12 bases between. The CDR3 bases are TGTGCCAGTAGCAGCAGGGTTGCTAGCAATCAGCCCCAGCATTTT. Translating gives CASSSRVASNQPQHF.

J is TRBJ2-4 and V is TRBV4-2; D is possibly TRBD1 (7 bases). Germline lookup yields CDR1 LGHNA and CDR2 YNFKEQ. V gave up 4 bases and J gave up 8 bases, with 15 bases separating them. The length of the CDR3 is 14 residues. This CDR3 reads CASSPRGVGYIQYF. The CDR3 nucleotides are TGTGCCAGCAGCCCCAGGGGGGTGGGATACATTCAGTACTTC.

In nucleotides, the CDR3 is TGTGCCAGCAGTAAAACGCCGGGAAGTGAGCAGTACTTC. Translated, it gives CASSKTPGSEQYF. The chain recombines TRBV6-5 with TRBJ2-7, with D tentatively TRBD2 (5 bases). This CDR3 is built from 13 residues. Trimming cost V 5 bases and J 7 bases, with 15 bases left between them. CDR1 and CDR2 (germline): MNHEY, SVGAGI.

The CDR3 loop is CASGGDRGLEQYF. CDR3 nucleotide sequence: TGTGCCAGCGGGGGGGACAGGGGGCTCGAGCAGTACTTC. The chain uses TRBV6-4 and TRBJ2-7; 12 nucleotides line up with TRBD1. The germline V gene has CDR1 MRHNA and CDR2 SNTAGT. V shed 8 bases and J 6 bases; nucleotides not matched to a gene: 5. CDR3 size: 13 residues.

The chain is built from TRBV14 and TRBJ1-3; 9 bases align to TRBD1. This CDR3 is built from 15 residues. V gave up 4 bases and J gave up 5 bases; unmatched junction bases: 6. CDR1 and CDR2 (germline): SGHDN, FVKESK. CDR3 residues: CASSRRTGARNTIYF. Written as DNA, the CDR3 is TGTGCCAGCAGCCGACGGACAGGGGCGAGAAACACCATATATTTT.

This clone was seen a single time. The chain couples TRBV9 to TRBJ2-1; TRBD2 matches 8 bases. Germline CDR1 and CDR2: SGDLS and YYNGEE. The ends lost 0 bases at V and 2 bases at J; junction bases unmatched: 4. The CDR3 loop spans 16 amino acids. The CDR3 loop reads CASSVGGSGAYNEQFF. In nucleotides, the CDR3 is TGTGCCAGCAGCGTAGGTGGTAGCGGGGCCTACAATGAGCAGTTCTTC.

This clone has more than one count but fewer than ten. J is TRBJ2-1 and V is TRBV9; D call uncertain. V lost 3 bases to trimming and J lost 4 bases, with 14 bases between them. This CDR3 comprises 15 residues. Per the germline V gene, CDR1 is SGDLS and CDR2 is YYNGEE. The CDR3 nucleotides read TGTGCCAGCAGCGCAGGCCTGATGATATACAATGAGCAGTTCTTC. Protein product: CASSAGLMIYNEQFF. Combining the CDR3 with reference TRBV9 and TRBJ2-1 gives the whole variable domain DSGVTQTPKHLITATGQRVTLRCSPRSGDLSVYWYQQSLDQGLQFLIQYYNGEERAKGNILERFSAQQFPDLHSELNLSSLELGDSALYFCASSAGLMIYNEQFFGPGTRLTVL.

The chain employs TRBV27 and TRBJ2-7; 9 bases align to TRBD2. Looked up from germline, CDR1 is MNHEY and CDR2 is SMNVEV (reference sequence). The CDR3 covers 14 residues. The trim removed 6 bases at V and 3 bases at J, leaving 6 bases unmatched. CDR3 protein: CASRGDSGSYEQYF. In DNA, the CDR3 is TGTGCCAGCAGGGGAGATAGCGGGAGCTACGAGCAGTACTTC.

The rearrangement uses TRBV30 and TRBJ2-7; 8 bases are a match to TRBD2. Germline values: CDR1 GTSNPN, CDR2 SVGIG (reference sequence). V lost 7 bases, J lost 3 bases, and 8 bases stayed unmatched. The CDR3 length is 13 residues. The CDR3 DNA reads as TGTGCCTCCAAACTAGCGGAGAACTACGAGCAGTACTTC. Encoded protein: CASKLAENYEQYF.

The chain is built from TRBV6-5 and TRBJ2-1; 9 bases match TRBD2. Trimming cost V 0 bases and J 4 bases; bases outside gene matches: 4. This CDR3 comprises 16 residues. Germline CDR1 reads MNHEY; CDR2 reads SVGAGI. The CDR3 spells CASSYSPSGTYNEQFF. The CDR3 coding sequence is TGTGCCAGCAGTTACTCGCCTAGCGGGACTTACAATGAGCAGTTCTTC.

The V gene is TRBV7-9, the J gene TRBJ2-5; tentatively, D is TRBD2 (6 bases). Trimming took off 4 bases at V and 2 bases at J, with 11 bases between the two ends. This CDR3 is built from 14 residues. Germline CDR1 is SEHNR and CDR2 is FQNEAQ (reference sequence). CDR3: CASSSYGLQETQYF. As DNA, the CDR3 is TGTGCCAGCAGCTCCTACGGACTACAAGAGACCCAGTACTTC.

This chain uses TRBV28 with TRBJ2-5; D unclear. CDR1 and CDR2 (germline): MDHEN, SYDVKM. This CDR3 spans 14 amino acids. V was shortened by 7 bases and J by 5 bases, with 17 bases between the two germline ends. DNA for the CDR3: TGTGCCAGCACCCTTAGTGCGTTCCGGGAGACCCAGTACTTC. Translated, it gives CASTLSAFRETQYF.

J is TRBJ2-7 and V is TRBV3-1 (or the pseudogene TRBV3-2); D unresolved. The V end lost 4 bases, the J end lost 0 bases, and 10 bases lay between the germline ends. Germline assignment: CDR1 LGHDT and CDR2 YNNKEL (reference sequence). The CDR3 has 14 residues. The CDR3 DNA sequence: TGTGCCAGCAGCCCCGGAACAGTCTCCTACGAGCAGTACTTC. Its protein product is CASSPGTVSYEQYF.

CDR3 coding DNA: TGTGCCAGCAGCTTCAGTAGCAATCAGCCCCAGCATTTT. Translation: CASSFSSNQPQHF. The V gene is TRBV7-2, the J gene TRBJ1-5, with D hard to call. Germline values: CDR1 SGHTA, CDR2 FQGNSA. Trimming shortened V by 3 bases and J by 0 bases, and 3 bases separated the two germline ends. This CDR3 region has 13 residues.

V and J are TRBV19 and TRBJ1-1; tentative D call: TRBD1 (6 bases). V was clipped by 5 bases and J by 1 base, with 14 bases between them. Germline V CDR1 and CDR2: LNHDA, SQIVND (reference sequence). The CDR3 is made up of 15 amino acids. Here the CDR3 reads CASSPMGHANTEAFF. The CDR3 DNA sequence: TGTGCCAGTAGTCCGATGGGACACGCGAACACTGAAGCTTTCTTT.

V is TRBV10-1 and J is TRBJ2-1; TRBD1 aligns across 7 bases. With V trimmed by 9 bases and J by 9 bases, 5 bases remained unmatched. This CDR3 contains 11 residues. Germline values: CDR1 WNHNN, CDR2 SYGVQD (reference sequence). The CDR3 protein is CARGTGAEQFF. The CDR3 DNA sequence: TGCGCCAGGGGCACAGGGGCTGAGCAGTTCTTC.

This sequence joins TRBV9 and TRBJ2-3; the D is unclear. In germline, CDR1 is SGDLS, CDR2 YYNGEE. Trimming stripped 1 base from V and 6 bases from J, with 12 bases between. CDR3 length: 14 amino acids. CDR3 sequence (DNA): TGTGCCAGCAGCGTAAGTTCAGGCTACGATACGCAGTATTTT. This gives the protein CASSVSSGYDTQYF.

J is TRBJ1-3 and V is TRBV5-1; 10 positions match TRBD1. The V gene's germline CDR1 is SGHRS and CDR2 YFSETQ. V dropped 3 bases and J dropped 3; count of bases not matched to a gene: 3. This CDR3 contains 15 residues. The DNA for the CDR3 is TGCGCCAGCAGCTGGACAGGGGGTAGTGGAAACACCATATATTTT. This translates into CASSWTGGSGNTIYF. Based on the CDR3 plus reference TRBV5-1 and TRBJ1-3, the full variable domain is KAGVTQTPRYLIKTRGQQVTLSCSPISGHRSVSWYQQTPGQGLQFLFEYFSETQRNKGNFPGRFSGRQFSNSRSEMNVSTLELGDSALYLCASSWTGGSGNTIYFGEGSWLTVV.

The CDR3 reads CASSLGSGSDIQYF. The CDR3 DNA reads as TGTGCCAGCAGCTTGGGTAGCGGGAGTGACATTCAGTACTTC. The chain carries TRBV11-3 and TRBJ2-4, with 9 bases matching TRBD2. Germline assignment: CDR1 SGHNT and CDR2 YENEEA. Losses at the gene ends were 3 bases for V and 8 bases for J; bases not matched to a gene: 5. This CDR3 comprises 14 residues.

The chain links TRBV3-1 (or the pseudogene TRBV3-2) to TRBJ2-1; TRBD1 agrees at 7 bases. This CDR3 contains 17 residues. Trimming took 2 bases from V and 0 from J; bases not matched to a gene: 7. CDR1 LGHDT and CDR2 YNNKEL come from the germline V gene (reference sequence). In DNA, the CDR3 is TGTGCCAGCAGCCAATGGCAGGGGGATCCCTCCTACAATGAGCAGTTCTTC. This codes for CASSQWQGDPSYNEQFF.

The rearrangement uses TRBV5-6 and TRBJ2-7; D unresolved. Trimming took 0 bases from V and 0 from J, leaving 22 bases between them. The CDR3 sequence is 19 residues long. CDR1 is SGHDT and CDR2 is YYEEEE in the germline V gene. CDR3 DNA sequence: TGTGCCAGCAGCTTGGCCCGAGGAGTCCTAACTATAAGCTCCTACGAGCAGTACTTC. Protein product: CASSLARGVLTISSYEQYF.

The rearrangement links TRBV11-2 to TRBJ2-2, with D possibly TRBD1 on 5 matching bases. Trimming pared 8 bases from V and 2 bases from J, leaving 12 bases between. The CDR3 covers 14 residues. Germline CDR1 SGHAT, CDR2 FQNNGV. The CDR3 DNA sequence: TGTGCCAGCGGGGCAGCATATAACACCGGGGAGCTGTTTTTT. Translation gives CASGAAYNTGELFF.

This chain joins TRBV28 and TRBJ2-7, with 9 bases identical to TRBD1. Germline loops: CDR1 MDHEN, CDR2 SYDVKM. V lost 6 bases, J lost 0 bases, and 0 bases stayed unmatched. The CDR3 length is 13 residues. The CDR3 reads CASRGQGSYEQYF. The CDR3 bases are TGTGCCAGCAGGGGACAGGGCTCCTACGAGCAGTACTTC.